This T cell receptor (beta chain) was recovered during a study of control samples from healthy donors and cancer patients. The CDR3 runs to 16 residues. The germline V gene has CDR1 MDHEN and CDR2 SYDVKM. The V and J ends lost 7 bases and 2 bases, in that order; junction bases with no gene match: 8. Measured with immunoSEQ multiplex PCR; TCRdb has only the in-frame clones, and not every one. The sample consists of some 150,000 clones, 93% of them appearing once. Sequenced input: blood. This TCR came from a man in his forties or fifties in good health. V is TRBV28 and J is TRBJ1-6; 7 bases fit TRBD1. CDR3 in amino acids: CASILAGTAYNSPLHF. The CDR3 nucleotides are TGTGCCAGCATCTTGGCCGGGACAGCCTATAATTCACCCCTCCACTTT.